The 19 T cell receptor beta chains reported below all come from one sample, sequenced in a study of blood T cells in healthy people across ages. Together with a sample-barcoded 5' primer, a J-beta primer mix was included in a second PCR lasting about 7 to 11 cycles. Each CDR3 protein gets one entry after TCRdb re-called the 5' RACE reads with MiXCR. The sample carries around 800,000 distinct CDR3 sequences, about 42% recorded once. The sequencing sample was made of blood. All receptors come from a man older than 75 in good health.

This clonotype was counted between two and nine times. V gene TRBV7-8 combines with J gene TRBJ2-7; D may be TRBD1 (6 bases). The J call may be incorrect, as the DNA end agrees better with TRBJ2-5. CDR3 length equals 16 residues. Germline V gene data show CDR1 as SGHVS and CDR2 as FQNEAQ. DNA for the CDR3: TGTGCCAGCAGCTTAGGGGGGACACTAGAAAAAGAGACCCAGTACTTC. Its translation is CASSLGGTLEKETQYF.

The chain joins TRBV9 to TRBJ2-7; D not certain. The V end lost 4 bases, the J end lost 1 base, and 21 bases lay between the germline ends. Germline V gives CDR1 SGDLS, CDR2 YYNGEE. The CDR3 length is 17 residues. CDR3 bases: TGTGCCAGCAGCCCGACAACAGTGCAGTCAGGTTCCTACGAGCAGTACTTC. This encodes CASSPTTVQSGSYEQYF.

This clonotype was seen a handful of times. This chain uses TRBV5-6 with TRBJ2-2; unclear D gene. The CDR3 spans 15 residues. Per the germline V gene, CDR1 is SGHDT and CDR2 is YYEEEE. Trimming took 0 bases from V and 5 from J, leaving 11 bases between them. The CDR3 DNA reads TGTGCCAGCAGCTTGGTTCCGAAAGGTACCGGGGAGCTGTTTTTT. It encodes CASSLVPKGTGELFF. Full variable domain (remainder filled in from reference TRBV5-6 and TRBJ2-2): DAGVTQSPTHLIKTRGQQVTLRCSPKSGHDTVSWYQQALGQGPQFIFQYYEEEERQRGNFPDRFSGHQFPNYSSELNVNALLLGDSALYLCASSLVPKGTGELFFGEGSRLTVL.

This chain connects TRBV19 to TRBJ2-1; 8 nucleotides agree with TRBD1. The length of the CDR3 is 15 residues. V trimming: 5 bases; J trimming: 2 bases; junction bases outside the gene matches: 5. Germline CDR1 reads LNHDA; CDR2 reads SQIVND (reference sequence). For the CDR3, the DNA is TGTGCCAGTAGTGCCGGGACAGGACCCTACAATGAGCAGTTCTTC. Encoded protein: CASSAGTGPYNEQFF.

The chain combines TRBV5-1 with TRBJ2-1; D may be TRBD2 (6 bases). The CDR3 runs 14 residues. With 6 bases removed from V and 7 bases from J, the gap between germline ends came to 17 bases. Looked up from germline, CDR1 is SGHRS and CDR2 is YFSETQ. The CDR3 is CASTLEGGRNEQFF. The CDR3 DNA is TGCGCCAGCACCCTAGAGGGAGGTCGGAATGAGCAGTTCTTC.

This chain connects TRBV20-1 to TRBJ2-1; perhaps D is TRBD1 or TRBD2 (5 bases each). This CDR3 spans 14 amino acids. Germline-derived CDR1 and CDR2 are DFQATT and SNEGSKA (reference sequence). Written as DNA, the CDR3 is TGCAGCCTGAGGGGCTTAGACTCCTACAATGAGCAGTTCTTC. It translates to CSLRGLDSYNEQFF.

The chain uses TRBV6-2 or TRBV6-3 and TRBJ2-5; tentatively, D is TRBD1 (5 bases). V lost 2 bases, J lost 5 bases, and 15 bases lay in between. This CDR3 has 15 amino acids. CDR1 is MNHEY, CDR2 SVGEGT, per germline. This CDR3 reads CASSYSRWGRETQYF. The CDR3 nucleotides are TGTGCCAGCAGTTACAGCCGTTGGGGCCGTGAGACCCAGTACTTC.

The J gene is TRBJ1-2, the V gene TRBV15; TRBD1 agrees at 7 bases. CDR1 is LNHNV and CDR2 is YYDKDF in the germline V gene (reference sequence). This CDR3 comprises 14 residues. Trimming cost V 1 base and J 5 bases; bases outside gene matches: 4. The CDR3 DNA sequence: TGTGCCACCAGCAGAGCGGGACAGATATATGGCTACACCTTC. Protein: CATSRAGQIYGYTF.

V is TRBV5-1 and J is TRBJ2-7, with no clear D. The CDR3 is 14 residues long. Germline assignment: CDR1 SGHRS and CDR2 YFSETQ. The V end was cut by 4 bases, the J end by 0 bases, with 11 bases between. The CDR3 here is CASSVDVFSYEQYF. DNA for the CDR3: TGCGCCAGCAGCGTGGACGTATTCTCCTACGAGCAGTACTTC.

This clonotype was counted between two and nine times. A read error is possible here, since a much larger clone lies one base away. V and J are TRBV28 and TRBJ2-5, with D perhaps TRBD2 (6 bases). The ends were cut back, 5 bases at V and 5 bases at J, with 15 bases in the middle. The CDR3 covers 14 residues. Looked up from germline, CDR1 is MDHEN and CDR2 is SYDVKM. CDR3 DNA sequence: TGTGCCAGCAGTGTGGGGGAGGTTCGGGAGACCCAGTACTTC. It specifies CASSVGEVRETQYF.

This clonotype was counted only a few times. The chain links TRBV7-9 to TRBJ2-7; D perhaps matches TRBD1 (6 bases). The germline V gene encodes CDR1 SEHNR and CDR2 FQNEAQ (reference sequence). Trimming shortened V by 6 bases and J by 1 base, and 10 bases separated the two germline ends. The CDR3 is 13 amino acids. The CDR3 here is CASRITGSYEQYF. As DNA, the CDR3 is TGTGCCAGCAGGATCACAGGGTCCTACGAGCAGTACTTC.

This clonotype was observed once. The CDR3 loop reads CASNYRCGAGDEQYF. In nucleotides, the CDR3 is TGTGCCAGCAATTATAGGTGCGGAGCGGGAGATGAGCAGTACTTC. The chain carries TRBV6-4 and TRBJ2-5; 8 bases align to TRBD2. Germline lookup yields CDR1 MRHNA and CDR2 SNTAGT. The CDR3 totals 15 residues. Trimming at V came to 7 bases and at J to 11 bases, leaving 18 bases not matched to a gene.

This chain joins TRBV24-1 and TRBJ2-1, with 7 nucleotides matching TRBD1. The CDR3 contains 14 residues. CDR1 is KGHDR, CDR2 SFDVKD, per germline. Trimming took 5 bases from V and 4 from J; bases not matched to a gene: 4. This CDR3 is CATSGETGYNEQFF. In DNA form, the CDR3 reads TGTGCCACCAGTGGCGAGACAGGGTACAATGAGCAGTTCTTC.

The chain is built from TRBV5-5 and TRBJ1-4; no clear D gene. Germline CDR1 is SGHKS and CDR2 is YYEKEE (reference sequence). There are 16 residues in the CDR3. V was trimmed by 0 bases and J by 5 bases, leaving 14 bases between them. The CDR3 nucleotides are TGTGCCAGCAGCTTGGGGTCCCTTCTTCGGAATGAAAAACTGTTTTTT. Its translation is CASSLGSLLRNEKLFF. Complete variable domain (other parts from reference TRBV5-5 and TRBJ1-4): DAGVTQSPTHLIKTRGQQVTLRCSPISGHKSVSWYQQVLGQGPQFIFQYYEKEERGRGNFPDRFSARQFPNYSSELNVNALLLGDSALYLCASSLGSLLRNEKLFFGSGTQLSVL.

J is TRBJ2-1 and V is TRBV5-1; tentative D call: TRBD1 (6 bases). This CDR3 contains 12 residues. The V end was cut by 4 bases, the J end by 9 bases, with 11 bases between. Germline V gene sequence: CDR1 SGHRS, CDR2 YFSETQ. CDR3 loop: CASSRIGGEQFF. CDR3 DNA sequence: TGCGCCAGCAGCCGGATAGGGGGTGAGCAGTTCTTC.

This clonotype was recorded a few times. The chain carries TRBV28 and TRBJ2-7; D gene ambiguous. Germline CDR1 is MDHEN and CDR2 is SYDVKM. The ends were cut back, 5 bases at V and 4 bases at J, with 15 bases in the middle. This CDR3 has 14 amino acids. The CDR3 sequence: CASSVSWAAYEQYF. DNA for the CDR3: TGTGCCAGCAGTGTATCTTGGGCAGCTTACGAGCAGTACTTC.

There are a few counts of this clonotype. The gene calls are TRBV7-6 and TRBJ2-7; 7 positions match TRBD1. Losses at the gene ends were 5 bases for V and 3 bases for J; bases not matched to a gene: 7. CDR3 size: 14 residues. Germline V lookup: CDR1 SGHVS, CDR2 FNYEAQ. The CDR3 DNA is TGTGCCAGCAGCCCCGGGACAGCCTACTACGAGCAGTACTTC. Residues: CASSPGTAYYEQYF.

V and J are TRBV6-5 and TRBJ2-5, with 9 nucleotides matching TRBD2. CDR3 length equals 14 residues. Germline trimming cut 6 bases from V and 3 bases from J; bases unmatched to any gene: 5. The germline V gene has CDR1 MNHEY and CDR2 SVGAGI. The CDR3 loop is CASRASGEEETQYF. The CDR3 nucleotides are TGTGCCAGCAGGGCTAGCGGGGAGGAAGAGACCCAGTACTTC.

This clonotype was seen only a few times. The chain carries TRBV20-1 and TRBJ2-1, with D unresolved. V dropped 5 bases and J dropped 3 bases, with 14 bases sitting between them. Germline CDR1 and CDR2: DFQATT and SNEGSKA (reference sequence). CDR3 length: 14 residues. The CDR3 is CSALTAYGYNEQFF. The CDR3, as DNA: TGCAGTGCTTTAACTGCCTACGGCTACAATGAGCAGTTCTTC.